The rows below give T cell receptor beta chains drawn from one sample of a study of cytomegalovirus exposure and HLA in healthy donors. TCRdb keeps only in-frame clones here, not all; method: immunoSEQ multiplex PCR. This table holds under 150,000 clones, about 82% found once. The material sequenced was PBMCs. Receptors were obtained from a boy aged 10-17 years in good health and CMV-seronegative. CDR3s include the opening cysteine and the closing phenylalanine or tryptophan. A D gene is named only where the DNA matches it firmly. Some rows mark clone size as missing; the rest say once, few, many or name a class of expanded clone.

>TRBV30|16|.|TRBJ1-1|.
CAWSLFFTGMGTEAFF
TGTGCCTGGAGTCTATTTTTTACAGGGATGGGCACTGAAGCTTTCTTT
>TRBV7-9|18|.|TRBJ2-1|TRBD2
CASSTLGTSGDNYNEQFF
TGTGCCAGCAGCACACTCGGGACTAGCGGGGATAACTACAATGAGCAGTTCTTC
>TRBV30|13|.|TRBJ1-4|TRBD1
CASLGQGNEKLFF
TGTGCCTCCCTGGGACAGGGTAATGAAAAACTGTTTTTT
>TRBV4-1|15|.|TRBJ2-3|.
CASSQDTGSLDTQYF
TGCGCCAGCAGCCAAGATACCGGGAGCTTAGATACGCAGTATTTT
>TRBV27|14|.|TRBJ2-3|TRBD2
CASSPSGRGGTQYF
TGTGCCAGCAGCCCTAGCGGGAGGGGAGGTACGCAGTATTTT
>TRBV29-1|14|once|TRBJ1-3|.
CSVELGAAGNTIYF
TGCAGCGTTGAACTGGGGGCGGCTGGAAACACCATATATTTT
>TRBV10-3|17|.|TRBJ2-7|TRBD1
CAISEPGTDDRLTLQYF
TGTGCCATCAGTGAGCCAGGGACAGACGATAGACTCACGCTGCAGTACTTC
>TRBV5-1|15|.|TRBJ2-7|TRBD1
CASSLIGGQGHEQYF
TGCGCCAGCAGCTTGATCGGAGGACAGGGCCACGAGCAGTACTTC
>TRBV11-3|13|.|TRBJ2-3|.
CASSTVQGDTQYF
TGTGCCAGCAGCACCGTACAGGGAGATACGCAGTATTTT
>TRBV5-4|12|.|TRBJ2-1|.
CASSFNLHEQFF
TGTGCCAGCAGCTTTAATCTCCATGAGCAGTTCTTC
>TRBV5-1|15|few|TRBJ1-2|.
CASSLAGELNYGYTF
TGCGCCAGCAGCTTGGCCGGAGAACTCAACTATGGCTACACCTTC
>TRBV6-1|13|.|TRBJ2-7|.
CASSEVVSYEQYF
TGTGCCAGCAGTGAAGTAGTCTCCTACGAGCAGTACTTC
>TRBV7-2|18|.|TRBJ2-3|TRBD1
CASSLGDRGWGYTDTQYF
TGTGCCAGCAGCTTAGGGGACAGGGGTTGGGGGTACACAGATACGCAGTATTTT
>TRBV10-3|15|.|TRBJ1-3|.
CAIRDNYFSGNTIYF
TGTGCCATAAGGGACAATTACTTCTCTGGAAACACCATATATTTT
>TRBV6-5|13|.|TRBJ1-4|TRBD1
CASSNEQGEKLFF
TGTGCCAGCAGTAACGAACAGGGGGAAAAACTGTTTTTT
>TRBV5-1|12|.|TRBJ2-5|.
CASSSEQETQYF
TGCGCCAGCAGCTCCGAGCAAGAGACCCAGTACTTC
>TRBV6-1|14|.|TRBJ2-2|.
CASSEDRDTGELFF
TGTGCCAGCAGTGAAGACAGGGACACCGGGGAGCTGTTTTTT
>TRBV30|13|.|TRBJ2-7|TRBD1
CAWGTGTGVEQYF
TGTGCCTGGGGGACCGGGACAGGGGTCGAGCAGTACTTC